These 26 T cell receptor beta chains originate from one sample sequenced in a study of cytomegalovirus exposure and HLA in healthy donors. PCR used 60 Vbeta primers and 13 Jbeta primers. TCRdb's copy holds only in-frame clones and misses some; the assay was immunoSEQ multiplex PCR. In the table there are 120,000 to 150,000 clones, around 84% of which are singletons. Sequenced material: PBMCs. The receptors derive from a boy aged 2 to 9 in good health and CMV-seronegative.

The V gene is TRBV11-2, the J gene TRBJ2-3, with 7 bases fitting TRBD2. The CDR3 has 17 residues. V shed 3 bases, J shed 6 bases, and the junction held 15 bases outside the gene matches. Germline values: CDR1 SGHAT, CDR2 FQNNGV. The CDR3, as DNA: TGTGCCAGCAGCTTTGGTCCGGTCGGGAGGCGTGAGGATACGCAGTATTTT. It is translated as CASSFGPVGRREDTQYF.

V and J are TRBV6-1 and TRBJ2-7, with TRBD1 as a possible D gene (6 bases). CDR1 and CDR2 from the germline V gene are MNHNS and SASEGT. This CDR3 region has 13 residues. Trimming pared 6 bases from V and 7 bases from J, leaving 16 bases between. CDR3: CASRLGHPGEQYF. CDR3 sequence (DNA): TGTGCCAGCAGGCTGGGACACCCAGGAGAGCAGTACTTC.

The chain uses TRBV27 and TRBJ2-7; 7 nucleotides match TRBD1. This CDR3 is 15 amino acids long. The J segment lost 3 bases and the V segment lost 8 bases, leaving 13 bases of the junction unmatched. Germline values: CDR1 MNHEY, CDR2 SMNVEV (reference sequence). CDR3 nucleotides: TGTGCCAGCCGGAGAGGGGGCTCCATCCTCTACGAGCAGTACTTC. It encodes CASRRGGSILYEQYF.

The rearrangement joins TRBV30 to TRBJ1-6; D perhaps matches TRBD1 (5 bases). CDR3 length: 13 residues. The germline V gene has CDR1 GTSNPN and CDR2 SVGIG (reference sequence). Deletions cut 4 bases from V and 6 bases from J, with 10 bases between. The DNA for the CDR3 is TGTGCCTGGACGAGCGGGGCTAATTCACCCCTCCACTTT. Translating it yields CAWTSGANSPLHF. Full variable domain (rest looked up from reference TRBV30 and TRBJ1-6): SQTIHQWPATLVQPVGSPLSLECTVEGTSNPNLYWYRQAAGRGLQLLFYSVGIGQISSEVPQNLSASRPQDRQFILSSKKLLLSDSGFYLCAWTSGANSPLHFGNGTRLTVT.

The genes are TRBV2 and TRBJ1-2; 9 bases map to TRBD1. Germline CDR1 and CDR2: SNHLY and FYNNEI. The CDR3 has 13 amino acids. Unmatched junction bases numbered 6, after V lost 5 bases and J lost 8 bases. The CDR3 spells CASSNTGGEGYTF. The DNA for the CDR3 is TGTGCCAGCAGTAACACAGGGGGCGAGGGCTACACCTTC. Together with reference TRBV2 and TRBJ1-2, the CDR3 gives the full variable domain: EPEVTQTPSHQVTQMGQEVILRCVPISNHLYFYWYRQILGQKVEFLVSFYNNEISEKSEIFDDQFSVERPDGSNFTLKIRSTKLEDSAMYFCASSNTGGEGYTFGSGTRLTVV.

This chain links TRBV7-8 with TRBJ1-1; a possible D gene is TRBD1 (5 bases). The CDR3 is made up of 13 amino acids. V was pared by 2 bases and J by 5 bases, with 9 bases between. Germline CDR1 is SGHVS and CDR2 is FQNEAQ. For the CDR3, the DNA is TGTGCCAGCAGCTTATTGGGGGGGACTGAAGCTTTCTTT. Protein: CASSLLGGTEAFF.

This chain uses TRBV7-2 with TRBJ1-2, with D possibly matching TRBD1 (6 bases). Germline assignment: CDR1 SGHTA and CDR2 FQGNSA. With 3 bases removed from V and 8 bases from J, the gap between germline ends came to 25 bases. The CDR3 runs to 17 residues. The CDR3 loop reads CASSFGGSGASLGGYTF. The DNA of the CDR3 is TGTGCCAGCAGCTTCGGCGGGTCAGGGGCCTCCCTGGGAGGCTACACCTTC.

This chain uses TRBV6-5 with TRBJ1-4, with D possibly being TRBD1 (5 bases). V shed 6 bases and J shed 8 bases, with 10 bases lying between them. Germline values: CDR1 MNHEY, CDR2 SVGAGI. The CDR3 loop spans 12 amino acids. CDR3 DNA sequence: TGTGCCAGCAGCCGGGCAGGGGAAAAACTGTTTTTT. Protein sequence: CASSRAGEKLFF.

V is TRBV18 and J is TRBJ1-1, with 10 bases identical to TRBD1. V lost 4 bases, J lost 4 bases, and 9 bases stayed unmatched. Germline loops: CDR1 KGHSH, CDR2 LQKENI. The length of the CDR3 is 16 residues. CDR3 bases: TGTGCCAGCTCACTCAAACCGGGACAGGGGTTCACTGAAGCTTTCTTT. Amino acid sequence: CASSLKPGQGFTEAFF.

This chain uses TRBV28 with TRBJ2-1; D is undetermined. The ends were cut back, 5 bases at V and 8 bases at J, with 22 bases in the middle. The CDR3 sequence is 16 residues long. Germline CDR1 is MDHEN and CDR2 is SYDVKM. CDR3 in DNA: TGTGCCAGCAGTGACCCTGGGCGTACCGGCCGCGATGAGCAGTTCTTC. Translated: CASSDPGRTGRDEQFF.

This clone was recorded once. The chain has TRBV5-1 and TRBJ1-1; a possible D gene is TRBD1 (5 bases). V lost 0 bases to trimming and J lost 1 base, with 10 bases between them. CDR1 is SGHRS and CDR2 is YFSETQ in the germline V gene. The CDR3 has 15 residues. DNA of the CDR3: TGCGCCAGCAGCTTGGATGGGGGGACGAACACTGAAGCTTTCTTT. Its protein is CASSLDGGTNTEAFF. The variable domain in full, completed from reference TRBV5-1 and TRBJ1-1, reads KAGVTQTPRYLIKTRGQQVTLSCSPISGHRSVSWYQQTPGQGLQFLFEYFSETQRNKGNFPGRFSGRQFSNSRSEMNVSTLELGDSALYLCASSLDGGTNTEAFFGQGTRLTVV.

Turning to this clone: At one boundary the junction diverges from the germline segment, which might be a read error. The V call is TRBV5-1, the J call TRBJ1-1, with a weak D call TRBD1 (6 bases). This CDR3 is built from 15 residues. CDR1 SGHRS and CDR2 YFSETQ come from the germline V gene. In DNA form, the CDR3 reads TGCGTCAGCAGCACCCGGACAGCGTGGGACACTGAAGCTTTCTTT. Translating it yields CVSSTRTAWDTEAFF.

The CDR3 here is CASSLQGGNQPQHF. CDR3 DNA sequence: TGTGCCAGCAGTTTACAGGGGGGCAATCAGCCCCAGCATTTT. This chain joins TRBV27 and TRBJ1-5; 7 nucleotides match TRBD1. Trimming took 2 bases from V and 2 from J; bases not matched to a gene: 0. Germline values: CDR1 MNHEY, CDR2 SMNVEV (reference sequence). The CDR3 has 14 amino acids.

The J gene is TRBJ2-3, the V gene TRBV29-1, with TRBD1 matching over 9 bases. The CDR3 sequence is 15 residues long. The V gene end was trimmed by 6 bases and the J gene end by 4 bases; junction bases not matched to a gene: 11. Germline CDR1 SQVTM, CDR2 ANQGSEA. CDR3 DNA sequence: TGCAGCGTGAGGGGTGGGACAGGGTCATCAGATACGCAGTATTTT. This encodes CSVRGGTGSSDTQYF.

The count of this clone is one. The chain combines TRBV7-9 with TRBJ2-3; TRBD2 agrees at 11 bases. The CDR3 extends over 15 amino acids. Germline-derived CDR1 and CDR2 are SEHNR and FQNEAQ (reference sequence). Losses at the gene ends were 6 bases for V and 4 bases for J; bases not matched to a gene: 6. As DNA, the CDR3 is TGTGCCAGCAGGCAACTAGCGGGAGCTGCAGATACGCAGTATTTT. Its translation: CASRQLAGAADTQYF.

On this clone: Other DNA variants within this sample encode the same CDR3. This sequence joins TRBV9 and TRBJ2-1; TRBD2 agrees at 7 bases. J was trimmed by 0 bases and V by 4 bases; bases with no gene match: 4. There are 15 residues in the CDR3. The V gene's germline CDR1 is SGDLS and CDR2 YYNGEE. CDR3 protein: CASSPSGNSYNEQFF. The CDR3 nucleotides are TGTGCCAGCAGCCCGAGCGGGAACTCCTACAATGAGCAGTTCTTC.

The rearrangement uses TRBV19 and TRBJ1-5; 9 positions agree with TRBD1. CDR1 is LNHDA and CDR2 is SQIVND in the germline V gene (reference sequence). This CDR3 is 16 amino acids long. Losses at the gene ends were 4 bases for V and 5 bases for J; bases not matched to a gene: 9. The DNA of the CDR3 is TGTGCCAGTAGTACGGGGACAGGGTCGGGGTATCAGCCCCAGCATTTT. It is translated as CASSTGTGSGYQPQHF.

This clone was seen a few times. The V gene is TRBV4-2, the J gene TRBJ1-2; 9 positions agree with TRBD1. Germline V lookup: CDR1 LGHNA, CDR2 YNFKEQ. The CDR3 extends over 15 amino acids. Trimming at V came to 2 bases and at J to 0 bases, leaving 1 base not matched to a gene. CDR3: CASSQRQGANYGYTF. In nucleotides, the CDR3 is TGTGCCAGCAGCCAAAGACAGGGGGCTAACTATGGCTACACCTTC.

The rearrangement joins TRBV19 to TRBJ2-2, with TRBD1 matching over 9 bases. The CDR3 consists of 17 residues. CDR1 and CDR2 from the germline V gene are LNHDA and SQIVND (reference sequence). V dropped 0 bases and J dropped 6; count of bases not matched to a gene: 8. Here the CDR3 reads CASSIEYWDRVSGELFF. The CDR3 coding sequence is TGTGCCAGTAGTATAGAATACTGGGACAGGGTCTCCGGGGAGCTGTTTTTT.

The V gene is TRBV27, the J gene TRBJ1-2; D may be TRBD1 (6 bases). This CDR3 region has 11 residues. Trimming left V 6 bases short and J 7 bases short, with 9 bases between. Germline V gives CDR1 MNHEY, CDR2 SMNVEV (reference sequence). The CDR3 DNA reads as TGTGCCAGCAGACAGGGCAGTGGCTACACCTTC. Protein product: CASRQGSGYTF.

The chain combines TRBV7-8 with TRBJ2-2; D possibly corresponds to TRBD2 (5 bases). The CDR3 consists of 16 residues. Trimming shortened V by 5 bases and J by 0 bases, and 13 bases separated the two germline ends. Germline CDR1 SGHVS, CDR2 FQNEAQ. In DNA form, the CDR3 reads TGTGCCAGCAGCCCGCGGATGGAGGCGAACACCGGGGAGCTGTTTTTT. Its translation: CASSPRMEANTGELFF.

The rearrangement links TRBV5-1 to TRBJ2-5; D might be TRBD2 (5 bases). V was shortened by 5 bases and J by 1 base, with 12 bases between the two germline ends. Germline V gives CDR1 SGHRS, CDR2 YFSETQ. CDR3 length equals 14 residues. In DNA, the CDR3 is TGCGCCAGCAGGGAGGCAGCCTCCCAAGAGACCCAGTACTTC. Protein sequence: CASREAASQETQYF.

This sequence joins TRBV2 and TRBJ1-2; a weak D match, TRBD1 (6 bases). The V end was cut by 3 bases, the J end by 4 bases, with 15 bases between. Germline-derived CDR1 and CDR2 are SNHLY and FYNNEI. The CDR3 runs to 15 residues. CDR3: CASSDPTGFTYGYTF. Written as DNA, the CDR3 is TGTGCCAGCAGTGACCCCACAGGGTTCACCTATGGCTACACCTTC. Together with reference TRBV2 and TRBJ1-2, the CDR3 gives the full variable domain: EPEVTQTPSHQVTQMGQEVILRCVPISNHLYFYWYRQILGQKVEFLVSFYNNEISEKSEIFDDQFSVERPDGSNFTLKIRSTKLEDSAMYFCASSDPTGFTYGYTFGSGTRLTVV.

The rearrangement links TRBV19 to TRBJ1-6; D perhaps matches TRBD1 (6 bases). Trimming removed 3 bases from V and 10 bases from J, with 25 bases in between. The CDR3 has 18 residues. Per the germline V gene, CDR1 is LNHDA and CDR2 is SQIVND (reference sequence). For the CDR3, the DNA is TGTGCCAGTAGTATTCTTTCTGCCTCCAGGGGTGGTGGCTCACCCCTCCACTTT. This translates into CASSILSASRGGGSPLHF.

The chain couples TRBV9 to TRBJ2-7; D may be TRBD2 (5 bases). V was trimmed by 0 bases and J by 6 bases, leaving 13 bases between them. CDR1 is SGDLS, CDR2 YYNGEE, per germline. The CDR3 sequence is 14 residues long. The CDR3 bases are TGTGCCAGCAGCGTAGCGGTTCGGGGTCCCGAGCAGTACTTC. As protein: CASSVAVRGPEQYF.

V gene TRBV27 combines with J gene TRBJ2-7, with D maybe TRBD1 (6 bases). V shed 4 bases and J shed 4 bases, with 17 bases lying between them. The CDR3 runs 15 residues. Germline CDR1 and CDR2: MNHEY and SMNVEV (reference sequence). Here the CDR3 DNA reads TGTGCCAGCAGTTATTCCACCGGGACATCTTACGAGCAGTACTTC. This encodes CASSYSTGTSYEQYF.